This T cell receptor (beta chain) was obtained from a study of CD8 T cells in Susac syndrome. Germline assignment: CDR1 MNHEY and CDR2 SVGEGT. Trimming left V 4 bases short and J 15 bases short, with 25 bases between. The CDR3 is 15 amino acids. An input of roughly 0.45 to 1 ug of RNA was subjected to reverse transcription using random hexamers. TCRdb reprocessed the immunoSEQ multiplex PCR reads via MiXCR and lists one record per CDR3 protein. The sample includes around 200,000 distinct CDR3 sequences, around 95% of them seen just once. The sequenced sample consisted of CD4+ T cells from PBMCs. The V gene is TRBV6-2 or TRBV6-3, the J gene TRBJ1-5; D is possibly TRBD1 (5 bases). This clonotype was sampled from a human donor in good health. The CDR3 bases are TGTGCCAGCAGTTCCGGGGGGTCCCGGGGGACCACCATGCATTTT. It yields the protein CASSSGGSRGTTMHF.